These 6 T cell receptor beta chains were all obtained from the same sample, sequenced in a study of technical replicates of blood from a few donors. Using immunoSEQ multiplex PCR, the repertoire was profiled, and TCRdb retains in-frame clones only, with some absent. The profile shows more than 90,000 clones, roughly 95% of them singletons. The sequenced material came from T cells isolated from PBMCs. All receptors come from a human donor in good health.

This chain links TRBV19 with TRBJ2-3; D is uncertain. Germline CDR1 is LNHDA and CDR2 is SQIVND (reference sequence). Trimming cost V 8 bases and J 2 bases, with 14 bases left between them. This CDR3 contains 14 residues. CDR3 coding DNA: TGTGCCAGTGCTGACACGCCAATCACAGATACGCAGTATTTT. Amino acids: CASADTPITDTQYF. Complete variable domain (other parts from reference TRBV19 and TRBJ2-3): DGGITQSPKYLFRKEGQNVTLSCEQNLNHDAMYWYRQDPGQGLRLIYYSQIVNDFQKGDIAEGYSVSREKKESFPLTVTSAQKNPTAFYLCASADTPITDTQYFGPGTRLTVL.

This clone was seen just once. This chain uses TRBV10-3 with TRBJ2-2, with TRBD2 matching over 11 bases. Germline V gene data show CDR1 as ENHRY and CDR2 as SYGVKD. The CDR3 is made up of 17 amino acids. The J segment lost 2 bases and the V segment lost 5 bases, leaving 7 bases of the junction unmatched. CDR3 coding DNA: TGTGCCATCAGTATTGCCGGGACTAGCGGTAACACCGGGGAGCTGTTTTTT. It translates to CAISIAGTSGNTGELFF.

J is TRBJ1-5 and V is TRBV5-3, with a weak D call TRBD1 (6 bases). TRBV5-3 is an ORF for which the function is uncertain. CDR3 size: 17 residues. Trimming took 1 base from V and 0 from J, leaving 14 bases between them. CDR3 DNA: TGTGCCAGAAGCTTGTGGGTCAGGGGTTATAGCAATCAGCCCCAGCATTTT. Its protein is CARSLWVRGYSNQPQHF.

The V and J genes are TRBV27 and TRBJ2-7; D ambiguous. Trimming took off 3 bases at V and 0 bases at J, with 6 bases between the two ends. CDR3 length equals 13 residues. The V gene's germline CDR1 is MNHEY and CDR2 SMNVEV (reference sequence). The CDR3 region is CASSLVSSYEQYF. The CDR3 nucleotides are TGTGCCAGCAGTTTGGTCAGCTCCTACGAGCAGTACTTC.

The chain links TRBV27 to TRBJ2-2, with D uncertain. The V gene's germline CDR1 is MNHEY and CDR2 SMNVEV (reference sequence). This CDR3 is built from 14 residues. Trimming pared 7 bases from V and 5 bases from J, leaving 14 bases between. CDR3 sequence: CASIAALGTGELFF. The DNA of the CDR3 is TGTGCCAGCATCGCCGCCCTAGGAACCGGGGAGCTGTTTTTT.

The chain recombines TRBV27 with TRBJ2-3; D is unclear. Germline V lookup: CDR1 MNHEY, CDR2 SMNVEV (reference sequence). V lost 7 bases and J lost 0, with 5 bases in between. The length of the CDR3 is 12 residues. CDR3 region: CASMASTDTQYF. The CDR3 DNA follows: TGTGCCAGCATGGCTAGCACAGATACGCAGTATTTT.